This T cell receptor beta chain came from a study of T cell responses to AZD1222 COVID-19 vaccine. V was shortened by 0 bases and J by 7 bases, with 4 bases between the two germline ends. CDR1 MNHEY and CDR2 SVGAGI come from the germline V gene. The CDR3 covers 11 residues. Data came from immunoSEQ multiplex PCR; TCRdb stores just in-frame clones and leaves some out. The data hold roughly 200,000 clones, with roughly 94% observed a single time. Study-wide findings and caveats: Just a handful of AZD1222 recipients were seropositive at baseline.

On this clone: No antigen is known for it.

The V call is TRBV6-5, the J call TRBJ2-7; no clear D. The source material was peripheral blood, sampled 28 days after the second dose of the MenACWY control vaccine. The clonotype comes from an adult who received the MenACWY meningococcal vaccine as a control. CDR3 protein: CASSYSGEQYF. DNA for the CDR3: TGTGCCAGCAGTTACTCGGGGGAGCAGTACTTC.